Below are 8 T cell receptor beta chains sequenced from a single sample in a study of prognosis after radiotherapy for stage I lung cancer. TCR beta CDR3 amplification from genomic DNA was performed by two-round multiplex PCR. Amplification during the initial PCR round employed primers specific to each TRBV and TRBJ gene. One entry per CDR3 protein results from TCRdb running MiXCR on the multiplex PCR reads. The repertoire consists of around 23,000 distinct CDR3 sequences, with more than 40% occurring once and the leading ten covering roughly 33%. The input for sequencing was PBMCs, taken before or after stereotactic body radiation therapy (not recorded which). Receptors were obtained from a donor over 45 with non-small cell lung cancer.

Comments on this clonotype: The conserved final phenylalanine or tryptophan is absent from the CDR3, which likely points to a read error. For the CDR3, the DNA is TGTGCCACCAGTGTCGGATATTTGGGAGGGGGCGGGATCCACTCCTACGAGCAGTACTCC. Protein product: CATSVGYLGGGGIHSYEQYS. This rearrangement joins TRBV24-1 to TRBJ2-7; D may be TRBD1 or TRBD2 (7 bases each). The CDR3 length is 20 residues. Germline V gene data show CDR1 as KGHDR and CDR2 as SFDVKD. Trimming took off 5 bases at V and 0 bases at J, with 28 bases between the two ends.

As to this clonotype: The junction departs from germline at one end; a sequencing error may be responsible. V usage is TRBV6-5 and J usage is TRBJ2-7; no reliable D call. There are 16 residues in the CDR3. Germline V gives CDR1 MNHEY, CDR2 SVGAGI. The CDR3 nucleotides are TGTGCCAGCAGTTACTCGAGTCAGGTGAAGTCCTACGAGCATTACTTC. The encoded protein is CASSYSSQVKSYEHYF.

The CDR3: CASSLLDTGTGWENGYTF. In DNA form, the CDR3 reads TGTGCCAGCAGCTTATTAGACACCGGGACAGGGTGGGAAAATGGCTACACCTTC. V gene TRBV7-8 combines with J gene TRBJ1-2, with 9 positions matching TRBD1. The junction had 16 bases not matched to a gene; V was cut back by 2 bases and J by 6 bases. The CDR3 consists of 18 residues. Germline-derived CDR1 and CDR2 are SGHVS and FQNEAQ.

This clonotype was found many times. The rearrangement uses TRBV5-1 and TRBJ2-7; D may be TRBD2 (5 bases). The germline V and J ends were trimmed by 4 bases and 1 base, with 15 bases remaining between them. The CDR3 spans 15 residues. Germline CDR1 reads SGHRS; CDR2 reads YFSETQ. CDR3 coding DNA: TGCGCCAGCAGCGCAAAAACCGGGGTTTCCTACGAGCAGTACTTC. Translation: CASSAKTGVSYEQYF.

To note about this clonotype: An end of the junction differs from the germline gene, which may be a read error. The chain employs TRBV6-2 or TRBV6-3 and TRBJ2-3; the D call may be TRBD1 or TRBD2 (5 bases each). Germline V gene data show CDR1 as MNHEY and CDR2 as SVGEGT. This CDR3 has 15 residues. The CDR3 bases are TGTGTCAGCACCCAGGGACCGTTCCGTGCAGATACTCAGTATTTT. Its translation is CVSTQGPFRADTQYF.

The CDR3 bases are TGTGCCCAAGCTAGCGGGAGCACAGATACGCAGTATTTT. Protein: CAQASGSTDTQYF. The J gene is TRBJ2-3, the V gene TRBV30, with 8 bases fitting TRBD2. From germline, CDR1 is GTSNPN and CDR2 SVGIG (reference sequence). This CDR3 has 13 amino acids. Trimming at V came to 8 bases and at J to 0 bases, leaving 4 bases not matched to a gene.

There are many counts of this clonotype. V is TRBV18 and J is TRBJ1-6, with TRBD1 identical over 7 bases. The V segment lost 2 bases and the J segment 8 bases; nucleotides outside the gene matches: 3. CDR1 is KGHSH, CDR2 LQKENI, per germline. The CDR3 spans 14 residues. CDR3 sequence reads: CASSPGGGDSPLHF. The CDR3 nucleotides read TGTGCCAGCTCACCAGGAGGGGGCGATTCACCCCTCCACTTT.

This clonotype appeared a single time. With only one base between it and a far larger clone, this is likely a read error. The rearrangement uses TRBV6-8 and TRBJ1-4, with 7 bases lining up with TRBD1. The CDR3 consists of 15 residues. Germline CDR1 MNHGY, CDR2 SAAAGT. Unmatched junction bases numbered 7, after V lost 1 base and J lost 8 bases. For the CDR3, the DNA is TGTGCCAGCAGTTACTTAGCCAGGGGGGGAGAAAAACTGTTTTTT. This gives the protein CASSYLARGGEKLFF.